This TCR beta chain was captured in a study of early T cells in non-severe SARS-CoV-2 infection. As part of library construction, unique molecular identifiers were attached to individual cDNA molecules. TCRdb analysed the 5' RACE reads with MiXCR anew, one entry per CDR3 protein. In the table there are under 100,000 distinct CDR3 sequences, roughly 13% of which are singletons. Study-level results: In VDJdb matching, anti-spike CD8 responses were favored while private and CD4 specificities went missing.

This clonotype has just a few counts. Antigen specificity is unknown. CDR3 size: 14 residues. The V and J ends lost 3 bases and 6 bases respectively, with 12 bases between them. The germline CDR1 and CDR2 sequences are GTSNPN and SVGIG (reference sequence). The rearrangement links TRBV30 to TRBJ2-6, with a tentative D call TRBD2 (7 bases). The sequencing input was whole blood. The receptor was isolated from an adult who was a healthcare worker with PCR-confirmed SARS-CoV-2 infection or an uninfected control (not recorded which). CDR3 loop: CAWSRGAEANVLTF. DNA of the CDR3: TGTGCCTGGAGCCGGGGGGCCGAGGCCAACGTCCTGACTTTC.